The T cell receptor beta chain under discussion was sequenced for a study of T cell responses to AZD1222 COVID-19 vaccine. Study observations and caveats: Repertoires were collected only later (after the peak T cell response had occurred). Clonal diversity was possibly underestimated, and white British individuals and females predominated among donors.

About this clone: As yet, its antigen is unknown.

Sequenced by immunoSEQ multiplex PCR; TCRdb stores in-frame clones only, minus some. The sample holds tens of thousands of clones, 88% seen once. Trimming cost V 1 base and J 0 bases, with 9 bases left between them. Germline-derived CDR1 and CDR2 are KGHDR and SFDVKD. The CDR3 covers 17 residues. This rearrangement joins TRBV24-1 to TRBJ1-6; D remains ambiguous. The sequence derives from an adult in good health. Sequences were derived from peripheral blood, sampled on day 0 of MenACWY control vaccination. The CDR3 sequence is CATSDFSMSSYNSPLHF. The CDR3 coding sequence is TGTGCCACCAGTGATTTCAGCATGAGCTCCTATAATTCACCCCTCCACTTT.